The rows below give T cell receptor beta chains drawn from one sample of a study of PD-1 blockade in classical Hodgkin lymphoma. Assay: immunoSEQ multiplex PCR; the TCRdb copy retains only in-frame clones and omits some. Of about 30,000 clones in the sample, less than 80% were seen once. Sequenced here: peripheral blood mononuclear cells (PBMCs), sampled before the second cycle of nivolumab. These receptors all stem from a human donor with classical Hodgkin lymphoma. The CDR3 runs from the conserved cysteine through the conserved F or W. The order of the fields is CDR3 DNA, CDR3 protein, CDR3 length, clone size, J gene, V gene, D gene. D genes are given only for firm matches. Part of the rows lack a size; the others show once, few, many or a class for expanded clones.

DNA: TGTGCCAGCAGCTTAGCGGCCGGGAACACTGAAGCTTTCTTT
CDR3: CASSLAAGNTEAFF
length: 14
size: .
J: TRBJ1-1
V: TRBV7-6
D: .

DNA: TGTGCCAGCTCACCATTTAAGGTGGACGGATCCACAGATACGCAGTATTTT
CDR3: CASSPFKVDGSTDTQYF
length: 17
size: .
J: TRBJ2-3
V: TRBV18
D: .

DNA: TGTGCCAGTAGTGGGGTAACTAATGAAAAACTGTTTTTT
CDR3: CASSGVTNEKLFF
length: 13
size: .
J: TRBJ1-4
V: TRBV19
D: .

DNA: TGTGCCAGCAGCGTAGGAGCGGCAACTAATGAAAAACTGTTTTTT
CDR3: CASSVGAATNEKLFF
length: 15
size: .
J: TRBJ1-4
V: TRBV9
D: .

DNA: TGTGCCAGCAGCTGGACAGGGGTGTGGGAGCAGTACTTC
CDR3: CASSWTGVWEQYF
length: 13
size: once
J: TRBJ2-7
V: TRBV11-2
D: TRBD1

DNA: TGTGCCAGCAGCCTCGGGACGTATAGCACAGATACGCAGTATTTT
CDR3: CASSLGTYSTDTQYF
length: 15
size: .
J: TRBJ2-3
V: TRBV7-3
D: .

DNA: TGTGCCAGCAGCGGTCGGGACAGTACTATTGAAGCTTTCTTT
CDR3: CASSGRDSTIEAFF
length: 14
size: few
J: TRBJ1-1
V: TRBV9
D: TRBD1

DNA: TGTGCCAGTAGGTCGACAGGGCAATCCTACGAGCAGTACTTC
CDR3: CASRSTGQSYEQYF
length: 14
size: .
J: TRBJ2-7
V: TRBV19
D: TRBD1

DNA: TGTGCCAGCAGCCAATTGGGGACAGTCTCCTACGAGCAGTACTTC
CDR3: CASSQLGTVSYEQYF
length: 15
size: .
J: TRBJ2-7
V: TRBV16
D: TRBD1

DNA: TGTGCCAGCAGCCAAGTTGCGGGGGGTTCCCAAGAGACCCAGTACTTC
CDR3: CASSQVAGGSQETQYF
length: 16
size: once
J: TRBJ2-5
V: TRBV4-2
D: TRBD2

DNA: TGCGCCAGCAGCTTGGAGCAGGGATCGGGGCAGTTCTTC
CDR3: CASSLEQGSGQFF
length: 13
size: .
J: TRBJ2-1
V: TRBV5-1
D: .

DNA: TGTGCCAGCAGCTTAGCGAGGGAGACACTTGAAGCTTTCTTT
CDR3: CASSLARETLEAFF
length: 14
size: .
J: TRBJ1-1
V: TRBV7-9
D: .

DNA: TGCAGCGTTGCAATATCCAACGCGAACACCGGGGAGCTGTTTTTT
CDR3: CSVAISNANTGELFF
length: 15
size: few
J: TRBJ2-2
V: TRBV29-1
D: .

DNA: TGTGCCAGCAGCGGGGTAACCGTAGCGGGGGATTACAATGAGCAGTTCTTC
CDR3: CASSGVTVAGDYNEQFF
length: 17
size: .
J: TRBJ2-1
V: TRBV9
D: TRBD2